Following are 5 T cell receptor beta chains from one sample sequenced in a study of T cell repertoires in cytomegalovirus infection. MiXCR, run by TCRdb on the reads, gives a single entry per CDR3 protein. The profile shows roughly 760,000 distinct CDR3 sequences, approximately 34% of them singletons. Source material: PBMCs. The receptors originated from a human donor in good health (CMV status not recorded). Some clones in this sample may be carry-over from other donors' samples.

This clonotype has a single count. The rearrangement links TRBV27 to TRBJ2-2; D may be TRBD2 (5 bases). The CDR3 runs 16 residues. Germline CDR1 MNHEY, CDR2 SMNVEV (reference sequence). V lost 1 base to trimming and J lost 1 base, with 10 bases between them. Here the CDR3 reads CASSLYGLKNTGELFF. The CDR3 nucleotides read TGTGCCAGCAGTTTATACGGACTCAAGAACACCGGGGAGCTGTTTTTT.

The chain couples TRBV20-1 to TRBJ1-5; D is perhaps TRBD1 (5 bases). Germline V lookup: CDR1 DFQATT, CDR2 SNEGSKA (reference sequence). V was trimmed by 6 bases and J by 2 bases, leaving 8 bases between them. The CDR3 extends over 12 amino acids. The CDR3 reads CSAGEGNQPQHF. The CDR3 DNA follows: TGCAGTGCAGGGGAGGGCAATCAGCCCCAGCATTTT.

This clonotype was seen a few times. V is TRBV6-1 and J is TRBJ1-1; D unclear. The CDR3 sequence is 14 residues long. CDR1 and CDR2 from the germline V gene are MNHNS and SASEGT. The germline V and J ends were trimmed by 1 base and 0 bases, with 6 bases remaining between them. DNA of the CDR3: TGTGCCAGCAGTGAAGGGGGAATGAACACTGAAGCTTTCTTT. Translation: CASSEGGMNTEAFF.

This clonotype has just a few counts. The CDR3, as DNA: TGTGCCAGCAGTCTCAGGGTTGGGCAGCCCCAGCATTTT. Residues: CASSLRVGQPQHF. The chain carries TRBV6-1 and TRBJ1-5, with D possibly TRBD1 on 5 matching bases. CDR1 and CDR2 from the germline V gene are MNHNS and SASEGT. V lost 5 bases to trimming and J lost 7 bases, with 12 bases between them. The CDR3 runs 13 residues.

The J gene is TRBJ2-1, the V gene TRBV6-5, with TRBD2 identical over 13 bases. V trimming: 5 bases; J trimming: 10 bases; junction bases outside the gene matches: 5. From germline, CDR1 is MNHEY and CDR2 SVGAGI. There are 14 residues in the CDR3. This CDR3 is CASSITSGRGEQFF. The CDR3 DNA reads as TGTGCCAGCAGTATCACTAGCGGGAGGGGCGAGCAGTTCTTC.